The next 20 T cell receptor beta chains were all read from a single sample in a study of control samples from healthy donors and cancer patients. This table comes from immunoSEQ multiplex PCR, and its TCRdb copy is limited to in-frame clones, with some not included. The sample records 25,000 to 30,000 clones, 85% to 90% being singletons. The material sequenced was PBMCs. These receptors originate from a woman aged 40 to 50 with lung cancer.

This chain uses TRBV19 with TRBJ2-7; 7 bases agree with TRBD1. The CDR3 runs to 15 residues. Germline V CDR1 and CDR2: LNHDA, SQIVND (reference sequence). The trim removed 2 bases at V and 2 bases at J, leaving 6 bases unmatched. The CDR3 spells CASSILRGQTYEQYF. Written as DNA, the CDR3 is TGTGCCAGTAGTATATTGAGGGGGCAGACCTACGAGCAGTACTTC.

This chain connects TRBV7-5 to TRBJ1-6; no check of the table's D call, TRBD1, against the DNA was made. TRBV7-5 is a known pseudogene. This CDR3 is built from 16 residues. CDR3 nucleotide sequence: TGTGCCAGAAGCTCCGCAGGGTTCTCTCGTAGATCACCCCTCCACTTT. Protein product: CARSSAGFSRRSPLHF.

The J gene is TRBJ2-7, the V gene TRBV6-2 or TRBV6-3, with D possibly being TRBD1 or TRBD2 (5 bases each). V was pared by 2 bases and J by 0 bases, with 8 bases between. This CDR3 region has 14 residues. Germline V gene sequence: CDR1 MNHEY, CDR2 SVGEGT. The CDR3 DNA reads TGTGCCAGCAGTTACAACGGGGCCTCCTACGAGCAGTACTTC. Amino acid sequence: CASSYNGASYEQYF.

The chain links TRBV7-3 to TRBJ1-1; tentative D call: TRBD1 (5 bases). Deletions cut 1 base from V and 5 bases from J, with 11 bases between. Germline V lookup: CDR1 SGHTA, CDR2 FQGTGA. The CDR3 loop spans 14 amino acids. The CDR3 DNA follows: TGTGCCAGCAGCTTAAGTTCTGGGGGGACTGAAGCTTTCTTT. Its protein product is CASSLSSGGTEAFF.

This clone was counted once. The chain is built from TRBV7-6 and TRBJ1-4, with 7 bases matching TRBD1. Germline loops: CDR1 SGHVS, CDR2 FNYEAQ. The V gene end was trimmed by 1 base and the J gene end by 7 bases; junction bases not matched to a gene: 6. CDR3 length: 15 residues. The chain's CDR3 is CASSLGPGQFEKLFF. The CDR3 DNA reads TGTGCCAGCAGCTTAGGACCGGGACAGTTTGAAAAACTGTTTTTT.

V is TRBV18 and J is TRBJ1-1; no firm D call. Looked up from germline, CDR1 is KGHSH and CDR2 is LQKENI. This CDR3 has 15 residues. V lost 2 bases, J lost 4 bases, and 14 bases lay in between. The CDR3 region is CASSPLEVLSTEAFF. The CDR3 DNA is TGTGCCAGCTCACCATTAGAGGTTTTAAGCACTGAAGCTTTCTTT.

The J gene is TRBJ2-1, the V gene TRBV6-2 or TRBV6-3; D is unclear. Germline V gives CDR1 MNHEY, CDR2 SVGEGT. This CDR3 has 14 amino acids. Trimming cost V 2 bases and J 4 bases, with 9 bases left between them. The CDR3 region has the DNA TGTGCCAGCAGTTACGGGAACGCGTACAATGAGCAGTTCTTC. It specifies CASSYGNAYNEQFF.

V usage is TRBV6-2 or TRBV6-3 and J usage is TRBJ2-7, with 10 bases fitting TRBD2. V trimming: 2 bases; J trimming: 0 bases; junction bases outside the gene matches: 1. The CDR3 is made up of 15 amino acids. Germline CDR1 is MNHEY and CDR2 is SVGEGT. Written as DNA, the CDR3 is TGTGCCAGCAGTTACAGCGGGGGGGCCTCCTACGAGCAGTACTTC. Translation: CASSYSGGASYEQYF.

The chain employs TRBV19 and TRBJ2-5; tentatively, D is TRBD1 (5 bases). This CDR3 contains 14 residues. The V end lost 1 base, the J end lost 4 bases, and 10 bases lay between the germline ends. CDR1 and CDR2 from the germline V gene are LNHDA and SQIVND (reference sequence). The CDR3 is CASSIGAGRETQYF. The CDR3 DNA reads as TGTGCCAGTAGTATAGGGGCAGGGCGAGAGACCCAGTACTTC.

The genes are TRBV19 and TRBJ2-5; D remains unclear. V lost 3 bases to trimming and J lost 1 base, with 6 bases between them. The CDR3 runs 13 residues. The V gene's germline CDR1 is LNHDA and CDR2 SQIVND (reference sequence). The CDR3 spells CASSIQVQETQYF. CDR3 nucleotides: TGTGCCAGTAGTATTCAGGTCCAAGAGACCCAGTACTTC. The full variable domain, with the rest looked up from reference TRBV19 and TRBJ2-5, is DGGITQSPKYLFRKEGQNVTLSCEQNLNHDAMYWYRQDPGQGLRLIYYSQIVNDFQKGDIAEGYSVSREKKESFPLTVTSAQKNPTAFYLCASSIQVQETQYFGPGTRLLVL.

The chain uses TRBV25-1 and TRBJ1-1, with D uncertain. Trimming stripped 3 bases from V and 5 bases from J, with 7 bases between. The germline V gene has CDR1 MGHDK and CDR2 SYGVNS. The CDR3 runs to 12 residues. The CDR3 DNA sequence: TGTGCCAGCAGTGATACGGGGACTGAAGCTTTCTTT. Translation gives CASSDTGTEAFF.

The chain couples TRBV11-2 to TRBJ2-5, with D possibly TRBD1 on 6 matching bases. Per the germline V gene, CDR1 is SGHAT and CDR2 is FQNNGV. The CDR3 contains 15 residues. The ends were cut back, 0 bases at V and 1 base at J, with 9 bases in the middle. The CDR3 loop reads CASSLDRGSQETQYF. As DNA, the CDR3 is TGTGCCAGCAGCTTAGACAGGGGTTCCCAAGAGACCCAGTACTTC.

This clone has just a few counts. The CDR3 reads CASRVTGGGNTEAFF. CDR3 in DNA: TGTGCCAGCAGGGTAACAGGGGGGGGAAACACTGAAGCTTTCTTT. This chain uses TRBV6-6 with TRBJ1-1, with 8 bases aligning to TRBD1. Germline CDR1 is MNHNY and CDR2 is SVGAGI (reference sequence). The CDR3 has 15 amino acids. The junction had 8 bases not matched to a gene; V was cut back by 6 bases and J by 2 bases.

V is TRBV4-3 and J is TRBJ2-1, with 13 nucleotides matching TRBD2. The germline CDR1 and CDR2 sequences are LGHNA and YSLEER. After removal of 3 bases from V and 4 bases from J, the junction contained 3 bases not matched to a gene. This CDR3 region has 16 residues. For the CDR3, the DNA is TGCGCCAGCAGCCAGGAGACTAGCGGGGGGTACAATGAGCAGTTCTTC. This gives the protein CASSQETSGGYNEQFF.

The chain uses TRBV4-1 and TRBJ1-5; D is perhaps TRBD1 (5 bases). The germline V gene has CDR1 MGHRA and CDR2 YSYEKL. This CDR3 region has 15 residues. V lost 1 base and J 3 bases, leaving 10 bases between the germline ends. CDR3 amino acids: CASSQGQGFNQPQHF. CDR3 nucleotide sequence: TGCGCCAGCAGCCAAGGTCAGGGTTTCAATCAGCCCCAGCATTTT.

The chain joins TRBV2 to TRBJ1-2; no clear D gene. The CDR3 has 12 residues. CDR1 SNHLY and CDR2 FYNNEI come from the germline V gene. V lost 1 base to trimming and J lost 4 bases, with 4 bases between them. CDR3 DNA: TGTGCCAGCAGTGAAGACAGCTATGGCTACACCTTC. This codes for CASSEDSYGYTF.

DNA of the CDR3: TGTGCCAGTAGTAGTTTGCAGGGGGCTCTTCGCACAGATACGCAGTATTTT. Translated, it gives CASSSLQGALRTDTQYF. The chain has TRBV19 and TRBJ2-3, with 8 bases that match TRBD1. The CDR3 is made up of 17 amino acids. In germline, CDR1 is LNHDA, CDR2 SQIVND (reference sequence). J was trimmed by 1 base and V by 4 bases; bases with no gene match: 10.

This chain connects TRBV7-9 to TRBJ2-5, with TRBD2 matching over 8 bases. With V trimmed by 3 bases and J by 0 bases, 9 bases remained unmatched. CDR1 SEHNR and CDR2 FQNEAQ come from the germline V gene (reference sequence). This CDR3 is built from 17 residues. The CDR3 is CASSFGGGSRDQETQYF. The CDR3 DNA sequence: TGTGCCAGCAGCTTCGGGGGGGGGAGTCGTGACCAAGAGACCCAGTACTTC.

The V and J genes are TRBV2 and TRBJ2-3; 7 bases are a match to TRBD2. This CDR3 has 14 residues. V trimming: 3 bases; J trimming: 1 base; junction bases outside the gene matches: 1. Germline V gives CDR1 SNHLY, CDR2 FYNNEI. The CDR3 DNA is TGTGCCAGCAGTGATCTAGCGGGCACAGATACGCAGTATTTT. Protein sequence: CASSDLAGTDTQYF.

The genes are TRBV6-5 and TRBJ1-2; D gene ambiguous. This CDR3 is built from 15 residues. The germline gives CDR1 MNHEY, CDR2 SVGAGI. The V and J ends lost 0 bases and 7 bases respectively, with 15 bases between them. CDR3 region: CASSYSVGQTSGYTF. The DNA of the CDR3 is TGTGCCAGCAGTTACTCTGTCGGGCAGACAAGTGGCTACACCTTC.